Presented here are 15 T cell receptor beta chains from one specimen sequenced in a study of a mutant IDH1 vaccine in newly diagnosed glioma. Their antigen targets remain unknown. As to time point: week 23, last vaccination. The vaccine gave 300 ug of a 20-mer mutant IDH1 peptide subcutaneously per dose. The table came from immunoSEQ multiplex PCR; TCRdb's copy has only in-frame clones and leaves some out. This sample has roughly 51,000 clones, with roughly 77% found just once. This sample comprised PBMCs, obtained from a glioma patient whose treatment included an IDH1 peptide vaccine. These receptors were obtained from a woman aged 40-49 years with glioma. Some clones in this sample may be carry-over from other donors' samples.

CDR3: CASSASARAPYF. The CDR3 region has the DNA TGTGCCAGCAGTGCTAGCGCACGCGCCCCCTACTTC. The chain couples TRBV2 to TRBJ2-5; tentatively, D is TRBD2 (6 bases). Germline CDR1 is SNHLY and CDR2 is FYNNEI. This CDR3 spans 12 amino acids. The V end was cut by 4 bases, the J end by 14 bases, with 17 bases between.

The genes are TRBV5-1 and TRBJ2-3, with 10 bases that match TRBD2. CDR1 is SGHRS and CDR2 is YFSETQ in the germline V gene. The CDR3 is 15 amino acids. V lost 5 bases and J lost 2; bases outside the gene matches: 5. The DNA for the CDR3 is TGCGCCAGCAGGACTAGCGGGCGGGACACAGATACGCAGTATTTT. This encodes CASRTSGRDTDTQYF.

This clone occurred once. The V call is TRBV25-1, the J call TRBJ1-1, with D unclear. Germline-derived CDR1 and CDR2 are MGHDK and SYGVNS. Trimming pared 4 bases from V and 1 base from J, leaving 10 bases between. CDR3 size: 14 residues. CDR3: CASSASGWNTEAFF. The CDR3 bases are TGTGCCAGCAGTGCCTCTGGATGGAACACTGAAGCTTTCTTT.

The rearrangement uses TRBV30 and TRBJ1-2; D uncertain. Germline V gene data show CDR1 as GTSNPN and CDR2 as SVGIG (reference sequence). V lost 0 bases and J lost 7, with 12 bases in between. CDR3 length: 13 amino acids. CDR3 residues: CAWSVIGLAGYTF. CDR3 sequence (DNA): TGTGCCTGGAGTGTAATTGGGTTAGCTGGCTACACCTTC.

The CDR3 DNA is TGCGCCAGCAGCCCGGGACAGGGTGTCAGCGAGCAGTACTTC. This codes for CASSPGQGVSEQYF. This chain joins TRBV5-1 and TRBJ2-7; 9 nucleotides agree with TRBD1. V gave up 4 bases and J gave up 6 bases; unmatched junction bases: 8. Germline CDR1 reads SGHRS; CDR2 reads YFSETQ. The CDR3 has 14 residues.

This chain uses TRBV20-1 with TRBJ1-1; 7 bases match TRBD1. Trimming took 4 bases from V and 4 from J; bases not matched to a gene: 0. This CDR3 is built from 11 residues. The germline CDR1 and CDR2 sequences are DFQATT and SNEGSKA (reference sequence). For the CDR3, the DNA is TGCAGTGCTACAGGGGGCACTGAAGCTTTCTTT. Its translation: CSATGGTEAFF.

DNA for the CDR3: TGCGCCAGCAGCTTGGCTTCTAGCGGGGACTTCACAGATACGCAGTATTTT. Translated: CASSLASSGDFTDTQYF. This chain links TRBV5-1 with TRBJ2-3; 9 nucleotides align to TRBD2. The CDR3 has 17 amino acids. Germline V CDR1 and CDR2: SGHRS, YFSETQ. The V and J ends lost 0 bases and 2 bases, in that order; junction bases with no gene match: 7.

The genes are TRBV19 and TRBJ1-5, with D uncertain. The V end was cut by 3 bases, the J end by 0 bases, with 9 bases between. CDR1 and CDR2 (germline): LNHDA, SQIVND (reference sequence). The CDR3 loop spans 15 amino acids. DNA of the CDR3: TGTGCCAGTAGTATCACAGTCTTTAGCAATCAGCCCCAGCATTTT. It encodes CASSITVFSNQPQHF.

This clone was observed a handful of times. This rearrangement joins TRBV29-1 to TRBJ1-5; 8 nucleotides agree with TRBD1. Germline CDR1 SQVTM, CDR2 ANQGSEA. There are 11 residues in the CDR3. Unmatched junction bases numbered 9, after V lost 5 bases and J lost 15 bases. CDR3 DNA: TGCAGCGTTCTGACGACAGGGGATATGCATTTT. This gives the protein CSVLTTGDMHF.

V and J are TRBV7-3 and TRBJ1-1; D not resolved. V lost 1 base, J lost 0 bases, and 9 bases lay in between. This CDR3 spans 15 amino acids. Germline V lookup: CDR1 SGHTA, CDR2 FQGTGA. Written as DNA, the CDR3 is TGTGCCAGCAGCTTAAGCCCGGCTATGAACACTGAAGCTTTCTTT. It codes for CASSLSPAMNTEAFF. Full variable domain (outside the CDR3, taken from reference TRBV7-3 and TRBJ1-1): GAGVSQTPSNKVTEKGKYVELRCDPISGHTALYWYRQSLGQGPEFLIYFQGTGAADDSGLPNDRFFAVRPEGSVSTLKIQRTERGDSAVYLCASSLSPAMNTEAFFGQGTRLTVV.

This chain links TRBV5-1 with TRBJ2-3, with no clear D. Germline CDR1 and CDR2: SGHRS and YFSETQ. Between the trimmed V and J ends, which lost 4 bases and 2 bases, there was a span of 14 bases. This CDR3 spans 15 amino acids. CDR3 loop: CASSPWPTDTDTQYF. The CDR3, as DNA: TGCGCCAGCAGCCCCTGGCCCACGGACACAGATACGCAGTATTTT.

This sequence joins TRBV30 and TRBJ1-2; D may be TRBD1 (6 bases). CDR1 is GTSNPN, CDR2 SVGIG, per germline (reference sequence). V gave up 4 bases and J gave up 4 bases, with 16 bases separating them. This CDR3 has 14 residues. CDR3 in DNA: TGTGCCTGGACTTTTGACAGGCTCTCCTATGGCTACACCTTC. Its protein is CAWTFDRLSYGYTF. Based on the CDR3 plus reference TRBV30 and TRBJ1-2, the full variable domain is SQTIHQWPATLVQPVGSPLSLECTVEGTSNPNLYWYRQAAGRGLQLLFYSVGIGQISSEVPQNLSASRPQDRQFILSSKKLLLSDSGFYLCAWTFDRLSYGYTFGSGTRLTVV.

This clone appeared a few times. The gene calls are TRBV7-9 and TRBJ2-7; possibly TRBD2 for D (5 bases). CDR1 is SEHNR and CDR2 is FQNEAQ in the germline V gene (reference sequence). The CDR3 runs 13 residues. Trimming stripped 1 base from V and 6 bases from J, with 10 bases between. For the CDR3, the DNA is TGTGCCAGCAGCTTAGTGTCGGGGTTCGAGCAGTACTTC. This sequence encodes CASSLVSGFEQYF.

This sequence joins TRBV18 and TRBJ1-2; D ambiguous. Between the trimmed V and J ends, which lost 3 bases and 4 bases, there was a span of 15 bases. Germline assignment: CDR1 KGHSH and CDR2 LQKENI. CDR3 length equals 15 residues. The CDR3 sequence is CASSPIARPPYGYTF. CDR3 nucleotides: TGTGCCAGCTCACCCATCGCCAGGCCTCCCTATGGCTACACCTTC.

The chain couples TRBV5-4 to TRBJ2-7; D might be TRBD1 (6 bases). The CDR3 extends over 13 amino acids. CDR1 is SGHNT, CDR2 YYREEE, per germline (reference sequence). Between the trimmed V and J ends, which lost 2 bases and 5 bases, there was a span of 11 bases. CDR3 sequence reads: CASSFRQAHEQYF. DNA of the CDR3: TGTGCCAGCAGCTTTCGACAGGCCCACGAGCAGTACTTC.